This TCR beta chain emerged from a study of blood T cell repertoires in COVID-19. Looking at the study overall: Acute-phase and convalescent COVID-19 samples originated in the United States, Italy and Spain.

CDR1 and CDR2 from the germline V gene are LNHDA and SQIVND (reference sequence). CDR3 size: 18 residues. The ends lost 4 bases at V and 5 bases at J; junction bases unmatched: 14. As processed by the authors: From reference gene primer amplification, estimates of nucleated cell counts were derived. Clones were read by immunoSEQ multiplex PCR, and TCRdb kept only the in-frame ones, dropping some. V and J calls plus clone size are reproduced from that table; the DNA served to infer D and trimming. The sample contains over 150,000 clones, about 85% of which appear only once. V gene TRBV19 combines with J gene TRBJ2-2, with 9 bases lining up with TRBD1. The clonotype was recovered from a man in his forties with acute or convalescent COVID-19. Sample: peripheral blood. The CDR3, as DNA: TGTGCCAGTAGTAGGTCGACAAGACAGGGGGAAAGGACCGGGGAGCTGTTTTTT. This codes for CASSRSTRQGERTGELFF.